This T cell receptor beta chain was retrieved from a study of human T cells and chemical hapten exposure. With V trimmed by 3 bases and J by 10 bases, 15 bases remained unmatched. The germline V gene has CDR1 LNHDA and CDR2 SQIVND (reference sequence). This CDR3 has 17 residues. MiXCR, applied by TCRdb to the RACE reads, yields one record per CDR3 protein. The sample includes 100,000 to 150,000 distinct CDR3 sequences, around 8.2% of them seen just once. In this sample, this clonotype turned up a few times. Time point here: healthy volunteer bleed at 2 weeks. The study extracted total RNA from unfractionated whole blood.

The genes are TRBV19 and TRBJ2-4; 10 bases match TRBD2. The source is a male donor in good health. Some clones in this sample may be carry-over from other donors' samples. The sequenced material came from whole blood. The DNA for the CDR3 is TGTGCCAGTAGTATCCTACAGACTAGCGGGCTTGGGAGGATTCAGTACTTC. It encodes CASSILQTSGLGRIQYF.